The 2 T cell receptor beta chains given below trace back to one sample, sequenced in a study of T cell responses to AZD1222 COVID-19 vaccine. The repertoire was sequenced with immunoSEQ multiplex PCR; TCRdb's copy has only in-frame clones and lacks some. The repertoire holds under 200,000 clones, with 88% as singletons. The sequencing here drew on peripheral blood, taken 28 days after the second AZD1222 dose. These receptors were collected from an adult who received the AZD1222 COVID-19 vaccine.

Details on this clone: The identical CDR3 is also encoded by other nucleotide sequences in the sample. This chain connects TRBV10-2 to TRBJ2-1; 10 positions agree with TRBD2. The V and J ends lost 4 bases and 4 bases, in that order; junction bases with no gene match: 1. The CDR3 spans 14 residues. Germline loops: CDR1 WSHSY, CDR2 SAAADI. This CDR3 reads CASSGTSGYNEQFF. The CDR3 coding sequence is TGCGCCAGCAGTGGGACTAGCGGTTACAATGAGCAGTTCTTC.

V usage is TRBV5-4 and J usage is TRBJ2-1; 9 positions agree with TRBD2. The CDR3 consists of 15 residues. Losses at the gene ends were 4 bases for V and 3 bases for J; bases not matched to a gene: 5. The germline gives CDR1 SGHNT, CDR2 YYREEE (reference sequence). The CDR3: CASSPGLALYNEQFF. CDR3 nucleotide sequence: TGTGCCAGCAGCCCGGGACTAGCCCTCTACAATGAGCAGTTCTTC.